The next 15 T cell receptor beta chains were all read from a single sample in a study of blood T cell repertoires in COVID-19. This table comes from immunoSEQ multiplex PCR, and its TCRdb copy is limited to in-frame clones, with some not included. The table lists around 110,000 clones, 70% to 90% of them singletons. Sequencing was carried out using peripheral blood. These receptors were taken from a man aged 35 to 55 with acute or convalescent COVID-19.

This CDR3 is CASSRQAQETQYF. The CDR3 DNA is TGTGCCAGCAGCCGACAGGCCCAAGAGACCCAGTACTTC. The chain combines TRBV5-4 with TRBJ2-5, with D maybe TRBD1 (6 bases). The CDR3 extends over 13 amino acids. Germline V gene lookup returns CDR1 SGHNT and CDR2 YYREEE (reference sequence). Trimming removed 4 bases from V and 1 base from J, with 8 bases in between. The whole variable domain, remainder taken from reference TRBV5-4 and TRBJ2-5, is ETGVTQSPTHLIKTRGQQVTLRCSSQSGHNTVSWYQQALGQGPQFIFQYYREEENGRGNFPPRFSGLQFPNYSSELNVNALELDDSALYLCASSRQAQETQYFGPGTRLLVL.

The CDR3 DNA reads as TGCAGCGGGGGACAGGGAGTCCACGAGCAGTACTTC. Protein product: CSGGQGVHEQYF. The gene calls are TRBV29-1 and TRBJ2-7; TRBD1 agrees at 9 bases. With V trimmed by 7 bases and J by 5 bases, 6 bases remained unmatched. The CDR3 spans 12 residues. Germline-derived CDR1 and CDR2 are SQVTM and ANQGSEA.

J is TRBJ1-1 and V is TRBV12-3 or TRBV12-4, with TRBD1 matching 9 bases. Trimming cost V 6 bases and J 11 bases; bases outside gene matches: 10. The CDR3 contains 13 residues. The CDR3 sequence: CASSEGQGWVAFF. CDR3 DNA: TGTGCCAGCAGCGAGGGACAGGGATGGGTGGCTTTCTTT.

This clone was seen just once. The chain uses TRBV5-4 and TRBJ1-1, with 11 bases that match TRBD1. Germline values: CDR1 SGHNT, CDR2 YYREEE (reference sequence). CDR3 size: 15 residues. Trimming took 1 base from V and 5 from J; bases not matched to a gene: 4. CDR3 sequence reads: CASSLWTGGYTEAFF. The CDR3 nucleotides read TGTGCCAGCAGCTTGTGGACAGGGGGCTATACTGAAGCTTTCTTT. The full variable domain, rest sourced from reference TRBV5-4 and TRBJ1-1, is ETGVTQSPTHLIKTRGQQVTLRCSSQSGHNTVSWYQQALGQGPQFIFQYYREEENGRGNFPPRFSGLQFPNYSSELNVNALELDDSALYLCASSLWTGGYTEAFFGQGTRLTVV.

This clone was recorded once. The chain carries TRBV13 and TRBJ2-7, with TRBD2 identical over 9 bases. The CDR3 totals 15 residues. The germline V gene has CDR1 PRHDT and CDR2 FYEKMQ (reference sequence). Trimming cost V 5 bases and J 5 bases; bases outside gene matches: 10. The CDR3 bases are TGTGCCAGCAGCGCCCGCGGGGGGGCTTTGGACGAGCAGTACTTC. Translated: CASSARGGALDEQYF. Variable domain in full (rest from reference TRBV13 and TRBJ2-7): AAGVIQSPRHLIKEKRETATLKCYPIPRHDTVYWYQQGPGQDPQFLISFYEKMQSDKGSIPDRFSAQQFSDYHSELNMSSLELGDSALYFCASSARGGALDEQYFGPGTRLTVT.

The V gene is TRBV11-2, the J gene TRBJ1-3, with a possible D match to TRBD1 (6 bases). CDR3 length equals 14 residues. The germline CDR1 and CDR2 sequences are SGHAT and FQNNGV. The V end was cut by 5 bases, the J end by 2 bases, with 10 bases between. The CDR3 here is CASSLTGTGNTIYF. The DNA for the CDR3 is TGTGCCAGCAGCCTTACAGGGACTGGAAACACCATATATTTT.

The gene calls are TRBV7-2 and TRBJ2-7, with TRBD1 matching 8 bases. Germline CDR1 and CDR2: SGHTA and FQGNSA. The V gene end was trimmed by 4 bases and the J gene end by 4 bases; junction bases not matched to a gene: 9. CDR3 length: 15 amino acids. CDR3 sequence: CASSSMTGALYEQYF. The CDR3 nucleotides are TGTGCCAGCAGCTCAATGACAGGGGCCTTATACGAGCAGTACTTC. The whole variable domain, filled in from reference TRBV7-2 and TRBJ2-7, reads GAGVSQSPSNKVTEKGKDVELRCDPISGHTALYWYRQSLGQGLEFLIYFQGNSAPDKSGLPSDRFSAERTGGSVSTLTIQRTQQEDSAVYLCASSSMTGALYEQYFGPGTRLTVT.

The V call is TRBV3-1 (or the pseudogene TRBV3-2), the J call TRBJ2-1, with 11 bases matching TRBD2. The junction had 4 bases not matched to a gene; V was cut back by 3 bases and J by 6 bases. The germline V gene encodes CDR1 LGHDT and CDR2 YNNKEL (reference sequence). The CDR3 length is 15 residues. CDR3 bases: TGTGCCAGCAGCCACCCCACTAGCGGGAGCAATGAGCAGTTCTTC. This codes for CASSHPTSGSNEQFF.

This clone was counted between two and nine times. CDR3 protein: CASSPTAGVGHEQYF. In DNA, the CDR3 is TGTGCCAGCAGCCCGACAGCGGGAGTTGGCCACGAGCAGTACTTC. The genes are TRBV7-9 and TRBJ2-7, with 8 bases fitting TRBD2. CDR1 and CDR2 from the germline V gene are SEHNR and FQNEAQ (reference sequence). There are 15 residues in the CDR3. Trimming cost V 5 bases and J 5 bases; bases outside gene matches: 11.

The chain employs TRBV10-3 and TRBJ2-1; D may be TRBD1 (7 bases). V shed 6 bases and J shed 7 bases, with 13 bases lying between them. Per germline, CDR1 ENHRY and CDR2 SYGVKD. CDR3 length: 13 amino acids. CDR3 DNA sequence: TGTGCCATCAGGCGGGACAGACCTAATGAGCAGTTCTTC. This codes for CAIRRDRPNEQFF.

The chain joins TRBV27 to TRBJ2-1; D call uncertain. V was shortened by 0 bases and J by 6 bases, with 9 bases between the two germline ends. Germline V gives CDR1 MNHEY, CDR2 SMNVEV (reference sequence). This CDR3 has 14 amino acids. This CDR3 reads CASSLSPSRNEQFF. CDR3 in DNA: TGTGCCAGCAGTTTATCCCCCTCCCGCAATGAGCAGTTCTTC.

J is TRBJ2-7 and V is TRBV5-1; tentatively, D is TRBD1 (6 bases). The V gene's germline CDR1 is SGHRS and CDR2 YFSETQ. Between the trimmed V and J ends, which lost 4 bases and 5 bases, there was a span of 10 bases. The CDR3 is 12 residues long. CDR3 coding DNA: TGCGCCAGCAGCAGTACAGGGCACGAGCAGTACTTC. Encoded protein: CASSSTGHEQYF.

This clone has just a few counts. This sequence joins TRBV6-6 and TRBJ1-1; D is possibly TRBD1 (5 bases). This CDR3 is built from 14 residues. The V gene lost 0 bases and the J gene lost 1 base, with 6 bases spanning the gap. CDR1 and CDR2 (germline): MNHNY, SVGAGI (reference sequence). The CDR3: CASSYSQGNTEAFF. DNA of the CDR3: TGTGCCAGCAGTTACTCGCAGGGGAACACTGAAGCTTTCTTT.

For the CDR3, the DNA is TGCGCCAGCAGCCAAGCGGACAAGCGAAACTATGGCTACACCTTC. Protein sequence: CASSQADKRNYGYTF. The rearrangement links TRBV4-3 to TRBJ1-2; D is perhaps TRBD1 (5 bases). The CDR3 spans 15 residues. V lost 1 base and J 2 bases, leaving 11 bases between the germline ends. Germline V gene sequence: CDR1 LGHNA, CDR2 YSLEER.

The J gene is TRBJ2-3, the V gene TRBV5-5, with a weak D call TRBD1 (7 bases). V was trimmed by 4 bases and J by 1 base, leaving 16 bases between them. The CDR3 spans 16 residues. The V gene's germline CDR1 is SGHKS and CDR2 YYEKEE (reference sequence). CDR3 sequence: CASSRGGTVGTDTQYF. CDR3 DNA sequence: TGTGCCAGCAGCCGAGGCGGGACAGTGGGCACAGATACGCAGTATTTT.